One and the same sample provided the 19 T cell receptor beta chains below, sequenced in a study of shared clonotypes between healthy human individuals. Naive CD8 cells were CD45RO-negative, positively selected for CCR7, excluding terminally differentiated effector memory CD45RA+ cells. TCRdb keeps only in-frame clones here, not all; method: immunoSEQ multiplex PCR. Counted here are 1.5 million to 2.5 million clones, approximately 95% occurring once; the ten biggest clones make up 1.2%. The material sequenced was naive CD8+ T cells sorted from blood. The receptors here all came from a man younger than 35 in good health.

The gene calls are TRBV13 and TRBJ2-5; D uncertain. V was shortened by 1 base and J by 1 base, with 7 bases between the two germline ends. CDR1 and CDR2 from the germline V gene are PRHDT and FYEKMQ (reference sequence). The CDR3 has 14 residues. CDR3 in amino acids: CASSLEHGQETQYF. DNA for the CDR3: TGTGCCAGCAGCTTAGAACACGGCCAAGAGACCCAGTACTTC.

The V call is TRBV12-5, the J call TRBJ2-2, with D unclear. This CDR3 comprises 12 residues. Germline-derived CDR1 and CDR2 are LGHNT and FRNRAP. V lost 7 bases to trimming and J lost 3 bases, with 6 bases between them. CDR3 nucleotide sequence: TGTGCTAGTGTTGGGGACACCGGGGAGCTGTTTTTT. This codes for CASVGDTGELFF.

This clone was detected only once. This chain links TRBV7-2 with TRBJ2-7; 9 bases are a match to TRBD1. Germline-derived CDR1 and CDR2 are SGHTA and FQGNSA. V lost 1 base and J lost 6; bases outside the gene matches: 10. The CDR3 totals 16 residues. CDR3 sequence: CASSLVPGQGESEQYF. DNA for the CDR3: TGTGCCAGCAGCTTAGTGCCGGGACAGGGTGAATCCGAGCAGTACTTC. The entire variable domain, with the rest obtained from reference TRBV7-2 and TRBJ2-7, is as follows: GAGVSQSPSNKVTEKGKDVELRCDPISGHTALYWYRQSLGQGLEFLIYFQGNSAPDKSGLPSDRFSAERTGGSVSTLTIQRTQQEDSAVYLCASSLVPGQGESEQYFGPGTRLTVT.

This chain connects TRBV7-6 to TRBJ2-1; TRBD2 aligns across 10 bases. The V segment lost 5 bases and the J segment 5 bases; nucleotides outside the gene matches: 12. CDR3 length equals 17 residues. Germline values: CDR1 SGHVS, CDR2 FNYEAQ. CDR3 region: CASSITSGEGLHNEQFF. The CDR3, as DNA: TGTGCCAGCAGCATCACTAGCGGGGAAGGGTTACACAATGAGCAGTTCTTC.

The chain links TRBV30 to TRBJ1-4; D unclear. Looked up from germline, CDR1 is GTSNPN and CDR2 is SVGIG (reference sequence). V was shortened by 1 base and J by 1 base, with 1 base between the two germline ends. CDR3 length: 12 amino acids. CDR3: CAWSGTNEKLFF. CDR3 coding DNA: TGTGCCTGGAGTGGAACTAATGAAAAACTGTTTTTT. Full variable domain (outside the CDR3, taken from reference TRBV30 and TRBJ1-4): SQTIHQWPATLVQPVGSPLSLECTVEGTSNPNLYWYRQAAGRGLQLLFYSVGIGQISSEVPQNLSASRPQDRQFILSSKKLLLSDSGFYLCAWSGTNEKLFFGSGTQLSVL.

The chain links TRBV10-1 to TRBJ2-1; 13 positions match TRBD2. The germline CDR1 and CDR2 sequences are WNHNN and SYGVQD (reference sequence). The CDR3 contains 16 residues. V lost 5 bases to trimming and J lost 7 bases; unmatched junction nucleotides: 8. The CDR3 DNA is TGCGCCAGCAGTAAGGGACTAGCGGGATCCCTTAATGAGCAGTTCTTC. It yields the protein CASSKGLAGSLNEQFF.

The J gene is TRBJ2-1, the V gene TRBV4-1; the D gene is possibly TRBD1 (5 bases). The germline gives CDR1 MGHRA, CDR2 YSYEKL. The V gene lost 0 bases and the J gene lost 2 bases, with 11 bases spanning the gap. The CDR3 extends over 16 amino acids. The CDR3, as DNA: TGCGCCAGCAGCCAAGAAGGTGGGGCTCCCTACAATGAGCAGTTCTTC. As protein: CASSQEGGAPYNEQFF.

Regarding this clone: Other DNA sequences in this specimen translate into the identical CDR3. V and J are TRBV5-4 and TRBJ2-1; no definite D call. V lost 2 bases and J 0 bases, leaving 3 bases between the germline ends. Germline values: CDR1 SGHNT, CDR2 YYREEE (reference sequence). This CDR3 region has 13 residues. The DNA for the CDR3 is TGTGCCAGCAGCTTCGGCTCCTACAATGAGCAGTTCTTC. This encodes CASSFGSYNEQFF.

The CDR3 reads CASSPPLQPHELFF. The CDR3 DNA sequence: TGTGCCAGCTCACCACCACTCCAACCCCACGAGCTGTTTTTT. The chain combines TRBV18 with TRBJ2-2; D is uncertain. This CDR3 comprises 14 residues. Germline V CDR1 and CDR2: KGHSH, LQKENI. V gave up 0 bases and J gave up 11 bases, with 13 bases separating them. The entire variable domain, with the rest obtained from reference TRBV18 and TRBJ2-2, is as follows: NAGVMQNPRHLVRRRGQEARLRCSPMKGHSHVYWYRQLPEEGLKFMVYLQKENIIDESGMPKERFSAEFPKEGPSILRIQQVVRGDSAAYFCASSPPLQPHELFFGEGSRLTVL.

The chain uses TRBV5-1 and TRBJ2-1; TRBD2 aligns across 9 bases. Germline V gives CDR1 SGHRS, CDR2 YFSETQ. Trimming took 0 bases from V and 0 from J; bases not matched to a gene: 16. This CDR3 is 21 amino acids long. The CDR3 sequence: CASSLGMLGAGGSFSYNEQFF. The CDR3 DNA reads TGCGCCAGCAGCTTGGGGATGCTCGGAGCGGGGGGCTCCTTCTCCTACAATGAGCAGTTCTTC. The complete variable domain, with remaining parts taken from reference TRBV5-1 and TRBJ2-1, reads KAGVTQTPRYLIKTRGQQVTLSCSPISGHRSVSWYQQTPGQGLQFLFEYFSETQRNKGNFPGRFSGRQFSNSRSEMNVSTLELGDSALYLCASSLGMLGAGGSFSYNEQFFGPGTRLTVL.

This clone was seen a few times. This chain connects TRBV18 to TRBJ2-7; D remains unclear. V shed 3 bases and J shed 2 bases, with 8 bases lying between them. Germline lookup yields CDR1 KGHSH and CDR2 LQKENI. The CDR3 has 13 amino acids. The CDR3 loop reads CASSPQRPYEQYF. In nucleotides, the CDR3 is TGTGCCAGCTCACCCCAGAGACCCTACGAGCAGTACTTC.

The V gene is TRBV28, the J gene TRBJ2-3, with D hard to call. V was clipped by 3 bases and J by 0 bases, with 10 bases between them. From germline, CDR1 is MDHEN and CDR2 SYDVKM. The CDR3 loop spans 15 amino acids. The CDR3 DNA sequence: TGTGCCAGCAGTTTGGTAGCCTCAAGCACAGATACGCAGTATTTT. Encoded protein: CASSLVASSTDTQYF.

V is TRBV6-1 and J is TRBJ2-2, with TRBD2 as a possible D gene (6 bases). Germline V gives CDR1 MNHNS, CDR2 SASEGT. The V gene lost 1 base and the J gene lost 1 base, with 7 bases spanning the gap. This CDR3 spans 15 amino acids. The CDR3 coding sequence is TGTGCCAGCAGTGAAGTCGGGGGGAACACCGGGGAGCTGTTTTTT. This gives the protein CASSEVGGNTGELFF.

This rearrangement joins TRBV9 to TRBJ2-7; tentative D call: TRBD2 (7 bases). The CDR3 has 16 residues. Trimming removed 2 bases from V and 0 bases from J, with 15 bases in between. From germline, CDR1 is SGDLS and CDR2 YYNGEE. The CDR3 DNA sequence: TGTGCCAGCAGCGTGGGGGGGCTGAGCGTCTCCTACGAGCAGTACTTC. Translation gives CASSVGGLSVSYEQYF.

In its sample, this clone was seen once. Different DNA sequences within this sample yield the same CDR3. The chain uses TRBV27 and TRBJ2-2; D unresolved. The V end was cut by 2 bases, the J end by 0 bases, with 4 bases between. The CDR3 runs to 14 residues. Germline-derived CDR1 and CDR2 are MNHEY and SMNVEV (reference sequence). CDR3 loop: CASSLSPNTGELFF. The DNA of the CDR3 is TGTGCCAGCAGTTTAAGTCCGAACACCGGGGAGCTGTTTTTT.

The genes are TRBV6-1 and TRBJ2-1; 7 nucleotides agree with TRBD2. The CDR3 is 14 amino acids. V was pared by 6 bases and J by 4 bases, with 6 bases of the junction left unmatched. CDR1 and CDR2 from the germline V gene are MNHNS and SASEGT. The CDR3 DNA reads TGTGCCAGCAGCCCTAGCGGAGCTTACAATGAGCAGTTCTTC. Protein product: CASSPSGAYNEQFF.

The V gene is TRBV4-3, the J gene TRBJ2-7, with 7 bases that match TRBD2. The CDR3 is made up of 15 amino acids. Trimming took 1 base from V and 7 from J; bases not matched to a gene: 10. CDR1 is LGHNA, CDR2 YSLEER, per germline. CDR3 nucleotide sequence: TGCGCCAGCAGCCAAGGTGGGACTATCCCCGGGGAGCAGTACTTC. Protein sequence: CASSQGGTIPGEQYF.

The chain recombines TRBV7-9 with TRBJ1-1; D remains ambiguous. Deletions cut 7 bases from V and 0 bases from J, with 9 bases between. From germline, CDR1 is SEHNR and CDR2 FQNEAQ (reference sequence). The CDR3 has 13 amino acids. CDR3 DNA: TGTGCCAGCACCCTGGTTATGAACACTGAAGCTTTCTTT. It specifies CASTLVMNTEAFF. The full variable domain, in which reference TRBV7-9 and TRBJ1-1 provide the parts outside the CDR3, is DTGVSQNPRHKITKRGQNVTFRCDPISEHNRLYWYRQTLGQGPEFLTYFQNEAQLEKSRLLSDRFSAERPKGSFSTLEIQRTEQGDSAMYLCASTLVMNTEAFFGQGTRLTVV.

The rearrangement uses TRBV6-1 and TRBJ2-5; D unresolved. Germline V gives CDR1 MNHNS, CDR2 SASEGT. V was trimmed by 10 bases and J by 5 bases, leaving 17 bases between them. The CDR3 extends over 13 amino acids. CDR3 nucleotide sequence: TGTGCCACCCGCCCTAGGGTGGTGGAGACCCAGTACTTC. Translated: CATRPRVVETQYF.